This T cell receptor (beta chain) was recorded in a study of shared clonotypes between healthy human individuals. Study overall: The plates for each donor numbered three CD4 naive, three CD4 memory, two CD8 naive and one CD8 memory. Study-level points and caveats: The rarefaction results pointed to incomplete sorted-subset sequencing despite large depth.

Points on this clone: Its cognate antigen is unknown.

Only CD45RO-negative cells positively selected for CCR7 counted as naive CD8 cells, so terminally differentiated effector memory CD45RA+ cells were excluded. The protocol was immunoSEQ multiplex PCR, while the TCRdb copy is restricted to in-frame clones and leaves out a portion. The table records around 2.1 million clones, approximately 94% of them present only once. Germline trimming cut 4 bases from V and 2 bases from J; bases unmatched to any gene: 6. CDR1 and CDR2 from the germline V gene are ENHRY and SYGVKD. CDR3 size: 15 residues. This TCR was recovered from a young man in good health. Some clones in this sample may be carry-over from other donors' samples. The sample was naive CD8+ T cells from PBMCs. This rearrangement joins TRBV10-3 to TRBJ2-7; TRBD1 agrees at 9 bases. The CDR3 here is CAISGPRQGAYEQYF. The CDR3 DNA is TGTGCCATCAGTGGGCCCCGACAGGGGGCCTACGAGCAGTACTTC.